The next 28 T cell receptor beta chains were all read from a single sample in a study of Graves' ophthalmopathy and Graves' hyperthyroidism. The sequenced template was RNA, covering the TCR beta CDR3 region. Amplification began with first-round RT-PCR using HTBI primers, then second-round multiplex PCR was performed. TCRdb reanalysed the multiplex PCR reads using MiXCR and keeps one entry per CDR3 protein. The data contain around 660,000 distinct CDR3 sequences, over 40% of them seen just once; the ten biggest clones take up about 3.3%. What was sequenced was peripheral blood. The receptor source for this set is an adult man with Graves' ophthalmopathy.

This clonotype was picked up many times. The CDR3 spells CAISTAGNEQYF. The CDR3 DNA is TGTGCCATCAGTACCGCGGGGAACGAGCAGTACTTC. The chain recombines TRBV10-3 with TRBJ2-7, with D maybe TRBD2 (6 bases). With 5 bases removed from V and 5 bases from J, the gap between germline ends came to 10 bases. The CDR3 covers 12 residues. Germline V gene lookup returns CDR1 ENHRY and CDR2 SYGVKD.

A note on this clonotype: A read error may explain this, as a much larger clone is one base away. The chain joins TRBV7-9 to TRBJ1-2; 7 nucleotides align to TRBD1. This CDR3 is built from 16 residues. Germline values: CDR1 SEHNR, CDR2 FQNEAQ (reference sequence). DNA of the CDR3: TGTGCCTGCAGCCCCGGAGGTGAGGGGGCGCCGGGAGGCTACACCTTC. This translates into CACSPGGEGAPGGYTF.

This clonotype was seen ten or more times. The CDR3 DNA reads as TGTGCCAGCAGCCAAGATTCGACCCGATTTGGTGAAGCTTTCTTT. This encodes CASSQDSTRFGEAFF. The rearrangement uses TRBV7-2 and TRBJ1-1; D unclear. The CDR3 extends over 15 amino acids. V lost 5 bases and J lost 7, with 20 bases in between. Germline CDR1 reads SGHTA; CDR2 reads FQGNSA.

This clonotype was seen repeatedly, ten times or more. CDR3 region: CASSPTPGLAGYTF. CDR3 DNA: TGTGCCAGCAGTCCGACGCCGGGTCTGGCTGGCTACACCTTC. V is TRBV25-1 and J is TRBJ1-2; the D is unclear. The CDR3 has 14 residues. V was trimmed by 5 bases and J by 7 bases, leaving 17 bases between them. In germline, CDR1 is MGHDK, CDR2 SYGVNS.

This clonotype was detected ten times or more. J is TRBJ1-2 and V is TRBV7-8; the match to TRBD1 covers 8 bases. From germline, CDR1 is SGHVS and CDR2 FQNEAQ. CDR3 length: 14 amino acids. V gave up 5 bases and J gave up 8 bases; unmatched junction bases: 10. This chain's CDR3 is CASSTRQGIDGYTF. CDR3 bases: TGTGCCAGCAGCACTCGACAGGGGATTGACGGCTACACCTTC.

This clonotype was seen many times. The rearrangement joins TRBV15 to TRBJ2-7; the D gene is possibly TRBD2 (5 bases). The CDR3 has 12 residues. CDR1 is LNHNV and CDR2 is YYDKDF in the germline V gene (reference sequence). The V and J ends lost 6 bases and 1 base respectively, with 7 bases between them. In nucleotides, the CDR3 is TGTGCCACCAGGGGCGGGTCCTACGAGCAGTACTTC. It yields the protein CATRGGSYEQYF.

Details on this clonotype: It may be a read error: a sequence one base away is much more abundant. CDR3 region: CASRASGANYGYTF. The CDR3, as DNA: TGTGCCAGCAGGGCGTCGGGGGCTAACTATGGCTACACCTTC. The V call is TRBV2, the J call TRBJ1-2, with D possibly being TRBD1 (5 bases). V dropped 6 bases and J dropped 0 bases, with 11 bases sitting between them. This CDR3 region has 14 residues. The germline V gene encodes CDR1 SNHLY and CDR2 FYNNEI.

This chain uses TRBV5-1 with TRBJ1-2; D possibly corresponds to TRBD1 (5 bases). Trimming left V 5 bases short and J 7 bases short, with 21 bases between. Germline CDR1 reads SGHRS; CDR2 reads YFSETQ. This CDR3 region has 15 residues. The CDR3 sequence is CASRPTGTALSGYTF. The CDR3 DNA is TGCGCCAGCAGACCCACCGGGACGGCCCTCTCTGGCTACACCTTC.

This clonotype showed up just a few times. The rearrangement joins TRBV30 to TRBJ1-1; the D gene is possibly TRBD1 (5 bases). The CDR3 totals 14 residues. Germline V gene sequence: CDR1 GTSNPN, CDR2 SVGIG (reference sequence). Trimming left V 0 bases short and J 1 base short, with 9 bases between. CDR3 coding DNA: TGTGCCTGGAGTGTTCGAGGGGCGAACACTGAAGCTTTCTTT. This sequence encodes CAWSVRGANTEAFF.

This clonotype was observed once. Possible read error: a much larger clone is one base away. Without the conserved terminal phenylalanine or tryptophan, this CDR3 likely stems from a read error. V gene TRBV7-3 combines with J gene TRBJ2-5; D unresolved. V dropped 2 bases and J dropped 5 bases, with 9 bases sitting between them. The CDR3 covers 13 residues. Germline CDR1 SGHTA, CDR2 FQGTGA. The CDR3 coding sequence is TGTGCCAGCAGCTTACTTCTAGGGGAGACCCAGTACCTC. Amino acid sequence: CASSLLLGETQYL.

Only a few counts were recorded for this clonotype. The chain carries TRBV12-3 or TRBV12-4 and TRBJ1-1; a possible D gene is TRBD1 (5 bases). The CDR3 extends over 15 amino acids. Trimming cost V 4 bases and J 5 bases, with 17 bases left between them. The CDR3 nucleotides read TGTGCCAGCAGTTACTCGGGGGTTTCTGTGACTGAAGCTTTCTTT. As protein: CASSYSGVSVTEAFF.

CDR3 in DNA: TGTGCCAGCAGTGAAAGGGGACCGGGAGCTGAAGCTTTCTTT. It translates to CASSERGPGAEAFF. The J gene is TRBJ1-1, the V gene TRBV2, with D maybe TRBD1 (5 bases). CDR3 length: 14 amino acids. Germline V gene lookup returns CDR1 SNHLY and CDR2 FYNNEI. Trimming shortened V by 2 bases and J by 6 bases, and 13 bases separated the two germline ends.

This clonotype was counted ten times or more. This chain joins TRBV7-9 and TRBJ1-3, with a possible D match to TRBD1 (5 bases). This CDR3 is 19 amino acids long. The germline CDR1 and CDR2 sequences are SEHNR and FQNEAQ (reference sequence). The V end lost 5 bases, the J end lost 0 bases, and 23 bases lay between the germline ends. The CDR3 loop reads CASSPSHRRTPFSGNTIYF. The CDR3 DNA follows: TGTGCCAGCAGCCCTTCCCACCGAAGGACACCCTTCTCTGGAAACACCATATATTTT.

The chain links TRBV20-1 to TRBJ2-5, with 10 bases that match TRBD1. The germline V gene encodes CDR1 DFQATT and CDR2 SNEGSKA (reference sequence). V dropped 6 bases and J dropped 5; count of bases not matched to a gene: 6. The CDR3 has 13 amino acids. The CDR3: CSAPTGGMETQYF. In nucleotides, the CDR3 is TGCAGTGCCCCGACAGGGGGCATGGAGACCCAGTACTTC.

J is TRBJ1-2 and V is TRBV10-3, with 9 bases fitting TRBD1. The CDR3 is 15 residues long. CDR1 and CDR2 (germline): ENHRY, SYGVKD. V lost 10 bases and J lost 4; bases outside the gene matches: 13. The CDR3 nucleotides are TGTGCCAGCTCCCTTGGGACAGGGAAACGCTATGGCTACACCTTC. This sequence encodes CASSLGTGKRYGYTF.

This clonotype showed up many times. The chain is built from TRBV9 and TRBJ2-7; D may be TRBD1 (5 bases). CDR3 length: 14 residues. Trimming pared 4 bases from V and 3 bases from J, leaving 14 bases between. From germline, CDR1 is SGDLS and CDR2 YYNGEE. The CDR3 loop reads CASSPQTASYEQYF. The CDR3 DNA is TGTGCCAGCAGCCCTCAGACAGCCAGCTACGAGCAGTACTTC. Combining the CDR3 with reference TRBV9 and TRBJ2-7 gives the whole variable domain DSGVTQTPKHLITATGQRVTLRCSPRSGDLSVYWYQQSLDQGLQFLIQYYNGEERAKGNILERFSAQQFPDLHSELNLSSLELGDSALYFCASSPQTASYEQYFGPGTRLTVT.

A remark on this clonotype: Germline and junction disagree at one end, which may indicate a read error. The chain links TRBV2 to TRBJ1-1, with 8 bases identical to TRBD1. The CDR3 spans 17 residues. CDR1 and CDR2 (germline): SNHLY, FYNNEI. The CDR3 protein is CASSLPGQALMNAEAFF. The CDR3 DNA reads as TGTGCCAGCAGTCTCCCGGGACAGGCTCTTATGAACGCTGAAGCTTTCTTT.

The chain employs TRBV7-6 and TRBJ2-5; TRBD2 aligns across 7 bases. The V gene's germline CDR1 is SGHVS and CDR2 FNYEAQ. V gave up 6 bases and J gave up 2 bases; unmatched junction bases: 9. The CDR3 spans 15 residues. CDR3 sequence: CASSNLADDQETQYF. The CDR3 DNA follows: TGTGCCAGCAGTAACCTAGCGGACGATCAAGAGACCCAGTACTTC.

This chain connects TRBV15 to TRBJ1-2; 10 bases match TRBD1. J was trimmed by 3 bases and V by 4 bases; bases with no gene match: 5. Germline loops: CDR1 LNHNV, CDR2 YYDKDF (reference sequence). The CDR3 runs 15 residues. DNA of the CDR3: TGTGCCACCAGCACCGGGGGACAGGGGTACTATGGCTACACCTTC. Encoded protein: CATSTGGQGYYGYTF.

This clonotype was picked up many times. The chain joins TRBV7-2 to TRBJ2-7; D is perhaps TRBD1 (5 bases). The CDR3 extends over 12 amino acids. V lost 6 bases and J lost 4, with 10 bases in between. Germline loops: CDR1 SGHTA, CDR2 FQGNSA. The CDR3 here is CASSFTGYEQYF. CDR3 sequence (DNA): TGTGCCAGCAGTTTCACAGGTTACGAGCAGTACTTC.

This clonotype was found many times. The J gene is TRBJ2-7, the V gene TRBV29-1, with 8 positions matching TRBD2. Trimming cost V 4 bases and J 2 bases; bases outside gene matches: 7. The germline gives CDR1 SQVTM, CDR2 ANQGSEA. CDR3 length: 14 residues. CDR3 nucleotide sequence: TGCAGCGTTGCCCCAGGGCGGGGGGCCTACGAGCAGTACTTC. It codes for CSVAPGRGAYEQYF.

This clonotype was recorded at least ten times. The V call is TRBV6-1, the J call TRBJ1-1; no clear D. V was clipped by 3 bases and J by 8 bases, with 13 bases between them. The CDR3 is 13 amino acids. Germline CDR1 MNHNS, CDR2 SASEGT. For the CDR3, the DNA is TGTGCCAGCAGTGAGGGGAGGCGTCCAGAAGCTTTCTTT. Translating gives CASSEGRRPEAFF.

V gene TRBV7-9 combines with J gene TRBJ1-6, with 7 bases fitting TRBD1. The V gene end was trimmed by 9 bases and the J gene end by 8 bases; junction bases not matched to a gene: 10. The V gene's germline CDR1 is SEHNR and CDR2 FQNEAQ (reference sequence). This CDR3 contains 14 residues. CDR3 coding DNA: TGTGCCAGTAGTGACCGGGACAGCGATTCACCCCTCCACTTT. This sequence encodes CASSDRDSDSPLHF.

This clonotype was counted a few times. The rearrangement links TRBV29-1 to TRBJ1-2; a possible D gene is TRBD1 (6 bases). This CDR3 is built from 13 residues. Per germline, CDR1 SQVTM and CDR2 ANQGSEA. The V end was cut by 3 bases, the J end by 12 bases, with 20 bases between. CDR3: CSVEEGHLSGNTF. The CDR3 DNA sequence: TGCAGCGTTGAGGAGGGACATCTCTCTGGAAACACCTTC.

Turning to this clonotype: This may arise from a read error, as a much more abundant clone is one base away. The V gene is TRBV19, the J gene TRBJ1-2, with D hard to call. Trimming took 4 bases from V and 4 from J, leaving 16 bases between them. The CDR3 loop spans 15 amino acids. Germline CDR1 LNHDA, CDR2 SQIVND (reference sequence). The CDR3 reads CASSTSVGPGYGYTF. The CDR3 nucleotides read TGTGCCAGTAGTACCTCAGTGGGCCCTGGCTATGGCTACACCTTC.

On this clonotype itself: A much larger clone sits a single nucleotide away, making a read error possible. The CDR3 region is CASSLLGGPNTEAFF. The CDR3 region has the DNA TGTGCCAGCAGTTTGCTTGGGGGCCCGAACACTGAAGCTTTCTTT. The rearrangement uses TRBV9 and TRBJ1-1, with TRBD1 as a possible D gene (6 bases). V was trimmed by 5 bases and J by 1 base, leaving 15 bases between them. This CDR3 is 15 amino acids long. The germline gives CDR1 SGDLS, CDR2 YYNGEE.

J is TRBJ1-1 and V is TRBV18; TRBD1 matches 7 bases. This CDR3 contains 12 residues. V trimming: 5 bases; J trimming: 6 bases; junction bases outside the gene matches: 3. Germline lookup yields CDR1 KGHSH and CDR2 LQKENI. The CDR3 spells CASSSGQAEAFF. The CDR3 DNA is TGTGCCAGCTCATCCGGACAGGCTGAAGCTTTCTTT.

At least ten counts were recorded for this clonotype. The rearrangement joins TRBV20-1 to TRBJ2-5, with 9 nucleotides matching TRBD1. The CDR3 totals 13 residues. The germline V gene encodes CDR1 DFQATT and CDR2 SNEGSKA (reference sequence). The V segment lost 5 bases and the J segment 5 bases; nucleotides outside the gene matches: 6. The CDR3 loop is CSAGTGRRETQYF. The CDR3 region has the DNA TGCAGTGCTGGGACAGGGCGGCGGGAGACCCAGTACTTC.